The 20 T cell receptor beta chains given below trace back to one sample, sequenced in a study of control samples from healthy donors and cancer patients. Assay used: immunoSEQ multiplex PCR; TCRdb lists only in-frame clones, some missing. The sample includes approximately 170,000 clones, roughly 90% of them seen just once. The sequencing sample was made of blood. The receptors were gathered from a woman aged 30 to 39 in good health.

The gene calls are TRBV27 and TRBJ2-1; a weak D match, TRBD2 (6 bases). The CDR3 spans 14 residues. V shed 3 bases and J shed 3 bases, with 9 bases lying between them. The germline V gene has CDR1 MNHEY and CDR2 SMNVEV (reference sequence). CDR3 in DNA: TGTGCCAGCAGTTTTCAGGACTACTACAATGAGCAGTTCTTC. It is translated as CASSFQDYYNEQFF.

The chain uses TRBV6-5 and TRBJ2-1; 11 bases map to TRBD2. This CDR3 has 15 amino acids. Germline V gene data show CDR1 as MNHEY and CDR2 as SVGAGI. The trim removed 7 bases at V and 9 bases at J, leaving 11 bases unmatched. The CDR3 sequence is CASITGTSGNREQFF. For the CDR3, the DNA is TGTGCCAGCATCACCGGGACTAGCGGAAATCGTGAGCAGTTCTTC.

The chain is built from TRBV19 and TRBJ1-6; D is undetermined. The germline V and J ends were trimmed by 4 bases and 10 bases, with 20 bases remaining between them. Germline assignment: CDR1 LNHDA and CDR2 SQIVND (reference sequence). The CDR3 contains 16 residues. The CDR3 reads CASSRAASTPRSPLHF. The CDR3 DNA reads as TGTGCCAGTAGTAGGGCAGCTTCTACCCCGCGGTCACCCCTCCACTTT.

The chain uses TRBV6-5 and TRBJ2-7, with 11 positions matching TRBD2. The CDR3 is 15 residues long. Germline CDR1 reads MNHEY; CDR2 reads SVGAGI. V shed 6 bases and J 1 base; nucleotides not matched to a gene: 5. The CDR3 bases are TGTGCCAGCAGGCCCGGGACTAGCGGTTCCTACGAGCAGTACTTC. Translation: CASRPGTSGSYEQYF.

On this clone: This sample includes further DNA sequences coding for the same CDR3. The chain couples TRBV28 to TRBJ2-3; D unresolved. The V end was cut by 3 bases, the J end by 0 bases, with 7 bases between. The germline V gene encodes CDR1 MDHEN and CDR2 SYDVKM. The CDR3 has 14 amino acids. The chain's CDR3 is CASSFIGSTDTQYF. CDR3 coding DNA: TGTGCCAGCAGTTTTATCGGGAGCACAGATACGCAGTATTTT.

The chain links TRBV27 to TRBJ1-4; 7 bases are a match to TRBD1. CDR1 MNHEY and CDR2 SMNVEV come from the germline V gene (reference sequence). This CDR3 has 15 amino acids. V shed 5 bases, J shed 4 bases, and the junction held 7 bases outside the gene matches. CDR3 nucleotide sequence: TGTGCCAGCAGTCCGGACAGGTTGTTTAATGAAAAACTGTTTTTT. It translates to CASSPDRLFNEKLFF. The full variable domain, with the rest looked up from reference TRBV27 and TRBJ1-4, is EAQVTQNPRYLITVTGKKLTVTCSQNMNHEYMSWYRQDPGLGLRQIYYSMNVEVTDKGDVPEGYKVSRKEKRNFPLILESPSPNQTSLYFCASSPDRLFNEKLFFGSGTQLSVL.

This clone appeared once. This chain links TRBV6-4 with TRBJ2-7, with D unresolved. In germline, CDR1 is MRHNA, CDR2 SNTAGT. Deletions cut 9 bases from V and 6 bases from J, with 9 bases between. CDR3 length equals 10 residues. Here the CDR3 DNA reads TGTGCCAGGCCCCTCGGCGAGCAGTACTTC. Protein sequence: CARPLGEQYF.

V usage is TRBV6-1 and J usage is TRBJ1-4; 12 nucleotides line up with TRBD1. The germline V gene encodes CDR1 MNHNS and CDR2 SASEGT. The CDR3 spans 15 residues. The J segment lost 7 bases and the V segment lost 6 bases, leaving 6 bases of the junction unmatched. The CDR3 sequence is CASREGTGGIEKLFF. The CDR3 DNA sequence: TGTGCCAGCAGAGAGGGGACAGGGGGCATTGAAAAACTGTTTTTT.

This rearrangement joins TRBV5-1 to TRBJ2-5, with 12 bases matching TRBD2. The J segment lost 4 bases and the V segment lost 4 bases, leaving 2 bases of the junction unmatched. Per the germline V gene, CDR1 is SGHRS and CDR2 is YFSETQ. The CDR3 sequence is 14 residues long. The CDR3 here is CASSPGLAGETQYF. In DNA form, the CDR3 reads TGCGCCAGCAGCCCGGGACTAGCGGGAGAGACCCAGTACTTC.

The genes are TRBV5-1 and TRBJ1-4; the match to TRBD1 covers 8 bases. J was trimmed by 6 bases and V by 4 bases; bases with no gene match: 8. The CDR3 sequence is 15 residues long. Germline loops: CDR1 SGHRS, CDR2 YFSETQ. The CDR3 DNA is TGCGCCAGCAGCCGTAACAGGGGGAGGGATGAAAAACTGTTTTTT. It is translated as CASSRNRGRDEKLFF. The entire variable domain, with the rest obtained from reference TRBV5-1 and TRBJ1-4, is as follows: KAGVTQTPRYLIKTRGQQVTLSCSPISGHRSVSWYQQTPGQGLQFLFEYFSETQRNKGNFPGRFSGRQFSNSRSEMNVSTLELGDSALYLCASSRNRGRDEKLFFGSGTQLSVL.

The chain has TRBV27 and TRBJ1-6, with TRBD1 as a possible D gene (6 bases). Germline-derived CDR1 and CDR2 are MNHEY and SMNVEV (reference sequence). Trimming removed 5 bases at V and 7 bases at J, with 9 bases between. The CDR3 loop spans 13 amino acids. The CDR3 bases are TGTGCCAGCAGTGAGACAGGAAATTCACCCCTCCACTTT. This translates into CASSETGNSPLHF.

The chain recombines TRBV2 with TRBJ2-7, with D hard to call. V shed 6 bases and J shed 2 bases, with 23 bases lying between them. Germline lookup yields CDR1 SNHLY and CDR2 FYNNEI. The length of the CDR3 is 17 residues. This CDR3 reads CASSQSPEPYEPYEQYF. DNA of the CDR3: TGTGCCAGCAGCCAAAGTCCAGAACCTTACGAACCCTACGAGCAGTACTTC.

V and J are TRBV19 and TRBJ2-7, with 9 bases identical to TRBD1. J was trimmed by 6 bases and V by 11 bases; bases with no gene match: 11. The CDR3 has 13 residues. The germline gives CDR1 LNHDA, CDR2 SQIVND (reference sequence). The CDR3 sequence: CAVWDRVASEQYF. The CDR3 nucleotides read TGTGCCGTTTGGGACAGGGTTGCTTCCGAGCAGTACTTC. The whole variable domain, filled in from reference TRBV19 and TRBJ2-7, reads DGGITQSPKYLFRKEGQNVTLSCEQNLNHDAMYWYRQDPGQGLRLIYYSQIVNDFQKGDIAEGYSVSREKKESFPLTVTSAQKNPTAFYLCAVWDRVASEQYFGPGTRLTVT.

This sequence joins TRBV6-5 and TRBJ2-5; D unresolved. Per germline, CDR1 MNHEY and CDR2 SVGAGI. The CDR3 has 14 residues. With 2 bases removed from V and 4 bases from J, the gap between germline ends came to 11 bases. The CDR3 here is CASSYDWAGETQYF. For the CDR3, the DNA is TGTGCCAGCAGTTACGACTGGGCCGGAGAGACCCAGTACTTC.

The chain joins TRBV7-3 to TRBJ2-3, with TRBD1 matching 9 bases. CDR1 and CDR2 (germline): SGHTA, FQGTGA. The length of the CDR3 is 15 residues. V shed 2 bases, J shed 4 bases, and the junction held 4 bases outside the gene matches. The CDR3 is CASSLLRTGADTQYF. The CDR3 DNA follows: TGTGCCAGCAGCTTACTCCGGACAGGGGCAGATACGCAGTATTTT.

The V gene is TRBV29-1, the J gene TRBJ2-3, with a possible D match to TRBD1 (6 bases). This CDR3 region has 13 residues. CDR1 and CDR2 (germline): SQVTM, ANQGSEA. With 7 bases removed from V and 1 base from J, the gap between germline ends came to 12 bases. The CDR3 spells CSDTGLRTDTQYF. CDR3 sequence (DNA): TGCAGCGATACAGGGCTGCGCACAGATACGCAGTATTTT.

The CDR3 spells CASSIVDGSSYEQYF. The DNA of the CDR3 is TGTGCCAGTAGTATTGTGGACGGGAGCTCCTACGAGCAGTACTTC. The rearrangement uses TRBV19 and TRBJ2-7; possible D gene TRBD2, 6 bases. CDR3 size: 15 residues. CDR1 and CDR2 (germline): LNHDA, SQIVND (reference sequence). The germline V and J ends were trimmed by 3 bases and 0 bases, with 12 bases remaining between them. Combining the CDR3 with reference TRBV19 and TRBJ2-7 gives the whole variable domain DGGITQSPKYLFRKEGQNVTLSCEQNLNHDAMYWYRQDPGQGLRLIYYSQIVNDFQKGDIAEGYSVSREKKESFPLTVTSAQKNPTAFYLCASSIVDGSSYEQYFGPGTRLTVT.

The chain's CDR3 is CAWTPGLVETQYF. CDR3 nucleotides: TGTGCCTGGACGCCGGGACTAGTAGAGACCCAGTACTTC. V is TRBV30 and J is TRBJ2-5, with 8 bases identical to TRBD2. The CDR3 length is 13 residues. Looked up from germline, CDR1 is GTSNPN and CDR2 is SVGIG (reference sequence). V dropped 4 bases and J dropped 4; count of bases not matched to a gene: 5.

The chain couples TRBV2 to TRBJ1-4; D uncertain. The germline CDR1 and CDR2 sequences are SNHLY and FYNNEI. Trimming removed 6 bases from V and 8 bases from J, with 16 bases in between. There are 14 residues in the CDR3. The CDR3 protein is CASRPTTTGEKLFF. The CDR3 DNA reads TGTGCCAGCAGACCGACAACGACGGGGGAAAAACTGTTTTTT.

The chain has TRBV4-1 and TRBJ2-7, with D possibly matching TRBD1 (5 bases). Looked up from germline, CDR1 is MGHRA and CDR2 is YSYEKL. The CDR3 loop spans 16 amino acids. Trimming took off 1 base at V and 0 bases at J, with 13 bases between the two ends. CDR3 residues: CASSQARQGLSYEQYF. DNA for the CDR3: TGCGCCAGCAGCCAAGCAAGGCAGGGCCTCTCCTACGAGCAGTACTTC.